This T cell receptor beta chain was identified in a study of T cell responses to AZD1222 COVID-19 vaccine. General study results and limits: CD4 TCRs associated with vaccination spanned spike, dominating at 160-218 and 743-854. Just a handful of people given AZD1222 tested seropositive at baseline. Researchers took repertoire samples only after the peak T cell response had come.

Notes on this clone: No antigen is known for it.

Produced via immunoSEQ multiplex PCR; TCRdb's table is partial and in-frame only. This sample has around 150,000 clones; 80% to 95% occur once, and the top ten carry 3.6%. CDR3 length: 14 residues. The V end lost 1 base, the J end lost 2 bases, and 8 bases lay between the germline ends. CDR1 is MDHEN, CDR2 SYDVKM, per germline. The analysis combined second doses at about 4 or about 12 weeks. The clonotype originates from an adult who received the AZD1222 COVID-19 vaccine. The J gene is TRBJ1-2, the V gene TRBV28; D perhaps matches TRBD1 (6 bases). The sample consisted of peripheral blood, taken 28 days after the second AZD1222 dose. The CDR3 coding sequence is TGTGCCAGCAGTTTATTCGGACAGAACTATGGCTACACCTTC. Translating it yields CASSLFGQNYGYTF.